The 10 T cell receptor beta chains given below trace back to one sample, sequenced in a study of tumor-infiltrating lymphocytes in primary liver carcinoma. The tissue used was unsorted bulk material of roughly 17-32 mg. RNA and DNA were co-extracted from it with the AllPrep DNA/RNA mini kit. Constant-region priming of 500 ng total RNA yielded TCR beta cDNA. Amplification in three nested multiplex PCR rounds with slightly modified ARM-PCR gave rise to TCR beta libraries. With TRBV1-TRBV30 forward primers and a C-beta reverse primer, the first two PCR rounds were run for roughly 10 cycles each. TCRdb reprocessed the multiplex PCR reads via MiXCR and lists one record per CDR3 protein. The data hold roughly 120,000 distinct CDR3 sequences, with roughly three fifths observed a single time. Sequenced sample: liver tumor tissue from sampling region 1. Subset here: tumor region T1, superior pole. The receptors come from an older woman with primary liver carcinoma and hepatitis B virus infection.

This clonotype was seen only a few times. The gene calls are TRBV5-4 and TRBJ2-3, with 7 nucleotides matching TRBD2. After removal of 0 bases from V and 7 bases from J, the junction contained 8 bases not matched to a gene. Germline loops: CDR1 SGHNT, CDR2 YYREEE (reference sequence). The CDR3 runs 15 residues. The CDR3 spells CASSLASGDPHTQYF. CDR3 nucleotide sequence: TGTGCCAGCAGCTTGGCTAGCGGAGACCCGCATACGCAGTATTTT.

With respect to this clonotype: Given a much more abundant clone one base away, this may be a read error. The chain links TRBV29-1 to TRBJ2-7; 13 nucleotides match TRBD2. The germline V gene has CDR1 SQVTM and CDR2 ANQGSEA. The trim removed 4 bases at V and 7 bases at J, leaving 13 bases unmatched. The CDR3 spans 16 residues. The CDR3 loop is CSVGVGLAGDKGEQYF. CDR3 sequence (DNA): TGCAGCGTTGGAGTAGGACTAGCGGGGGATAAAGGAGAGCAGTACTTC.

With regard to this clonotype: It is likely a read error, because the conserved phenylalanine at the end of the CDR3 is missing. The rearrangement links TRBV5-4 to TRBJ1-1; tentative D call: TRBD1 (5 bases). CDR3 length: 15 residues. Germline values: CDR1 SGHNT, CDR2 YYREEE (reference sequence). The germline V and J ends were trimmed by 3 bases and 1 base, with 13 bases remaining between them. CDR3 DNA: TGTGCCAGCAGCTCCGGTGGGACGGAGAACACTGAAGCTTTCTTA. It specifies CASSSGGTENTEAFL.

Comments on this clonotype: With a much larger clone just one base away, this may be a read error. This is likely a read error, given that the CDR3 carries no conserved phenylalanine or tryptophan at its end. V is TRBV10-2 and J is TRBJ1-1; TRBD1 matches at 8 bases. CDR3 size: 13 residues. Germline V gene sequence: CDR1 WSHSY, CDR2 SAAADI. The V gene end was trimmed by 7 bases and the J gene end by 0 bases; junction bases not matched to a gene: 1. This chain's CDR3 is CASTGQVNTEAFL. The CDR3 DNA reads TGCGCCAGCACGGGACAGGTGAACACTGAAGCTTTCCTT.

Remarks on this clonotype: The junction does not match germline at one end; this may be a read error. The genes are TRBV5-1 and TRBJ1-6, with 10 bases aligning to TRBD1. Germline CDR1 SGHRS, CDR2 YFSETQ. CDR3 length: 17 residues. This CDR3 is CTSSLSGQGVYNSPLHF. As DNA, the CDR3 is TGCACCAGCAGCTTGAGTGGACAGGGGGTCTATAATTCACCCCTCCACTTT.

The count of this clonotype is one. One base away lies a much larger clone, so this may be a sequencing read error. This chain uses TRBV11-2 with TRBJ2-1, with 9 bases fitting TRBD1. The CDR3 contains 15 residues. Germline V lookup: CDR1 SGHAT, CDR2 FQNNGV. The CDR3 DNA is TGTACCAGCAGCCACCCCGACAGGGGGGGGGATGAGCAATTCTTC. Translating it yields CTSSHPDRGGDEQFF.

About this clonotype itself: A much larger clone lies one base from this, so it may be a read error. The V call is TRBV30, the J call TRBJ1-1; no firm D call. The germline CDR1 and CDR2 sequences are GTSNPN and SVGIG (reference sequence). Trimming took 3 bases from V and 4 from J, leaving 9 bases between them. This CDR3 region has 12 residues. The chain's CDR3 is CAWRVGSTEAFF. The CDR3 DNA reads TGTGCCTGGAGAGTAGGTAGCACTGAAGCTTTCTTT.

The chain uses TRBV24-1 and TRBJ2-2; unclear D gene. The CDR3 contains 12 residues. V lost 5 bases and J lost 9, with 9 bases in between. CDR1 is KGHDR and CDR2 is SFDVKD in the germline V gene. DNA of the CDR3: TGTGCCACCAGTGGGGCGACCAGGGAGCTGTTTTTT. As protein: CATSGATRELFF.

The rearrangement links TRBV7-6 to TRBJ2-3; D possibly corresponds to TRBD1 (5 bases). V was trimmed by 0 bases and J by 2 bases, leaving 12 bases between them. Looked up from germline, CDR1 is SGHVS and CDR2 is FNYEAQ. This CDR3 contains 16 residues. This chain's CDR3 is CASSLAPRVSTDTQYF. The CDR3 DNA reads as TGTGCCAGCAGCTTAGCGCCCAGGGTATCCACAGATACGCAGTATTTT.

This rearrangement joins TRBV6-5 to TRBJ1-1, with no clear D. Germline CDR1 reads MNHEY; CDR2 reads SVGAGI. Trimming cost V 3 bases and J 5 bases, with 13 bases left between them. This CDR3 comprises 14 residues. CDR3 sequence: CASSYGDGGTEAFF. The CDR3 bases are TGTGCCAGCAGTTATGGAGATGGAGGAACTGAAGCTTTCTTT.